A selection of T cell receptor beta chains follows, all from one sample in a study of T cells after yellow fever vaccination. TCRdb passed the 5' RACE reads through MiXCR, listing each CDR3 protein once. The sample includes about 110,000 distinct CDR3 sequences, more than 7.5% of them seen just once. The material sequenced was CD8+ T cells sorted from PBMCs, taken 45 days after the yellow fever booster vaccination. Receptors were obtained from a young man who received the YFV17D yellow fever vaccine. Both conserved end residues are part of each CDR3. The D gene is left open where the match is weak. Some rows mark clone size as missing; the rest say once, few, many or name a class of expanded clone.

clone_size: few; v_call: TRBV5-1; d_call: -; j_call: TRBJ1-2; cdr3_aa: CASSLGSGFYGYTF; cdr3_nt: TGCGCCAGCAGCTTGGGTTCGGGGTTCTATGGCTACACCTTC
clone_size: few; v_call: TRBV20-1; d_call: -; j_call: TRBJ2-5; cdr3_aa: CSATPGRETQYF; cdr3_nt: TGCAGTGCTACCCCCGGAAGAGAGACCCAGTACTTC
clone_size: many; v_call: TRBV24-1; d_call: -; j_call: TRBJ2-1; cdr3_aa: CATSDRSVGSGSYNEQFF; cdr3_nt: TGTGCCACCAGTGACCGTAGTGTTGGGTCGGGCTCCTACAATGAGCAGTTCTTC
clone_size: many; v_call: TRBV6-5; d_call: TRBD2; j_call: TRBJ2-1; cdr3_aa: CASKRGTSGSRDEQFF; cdr3_nt: TGTGCCAGCAAGAGAGGGACTAGCGGGAGTAGAGATGAGCAGTTCTTC
clone_size: few; v_call: TRBV9; d_call: TRBD1; j_call: TRBJ2-2; cdr3_aa: CASSPSRGTDRTGELFF; cdr3_nt: TGTGCCAGCAGCCCGAGTAGGGGGACAGACCGCACCGGGGAGCTGTTTTTT
clone_size: -; v_call: TRBV27; d_call: -; j_call: TRBJ2-5; cdr3_aa: CASRLSLQETQYF; cdr3_nt: TGTGCCAGCAGACTCTCTCTCCAAGAGACCCAGTACTTC
clone_size: many; v_call: TRBV7-2; d_call: TRBD1; j_call: TRBJ2-7; cdr3_aa: CASSFTGGVLHEQYF; cdr3_nt: TGTGCCAGCAGCTTTACAGGGGGAGTTTTACACGAGCAGTACTTC
clone_size: many; v_call: TRBV5-1; d_call: TRBD2; j_call: TRBJ2-1; cdr3_aa: CASSSSGRDNEQFF; cdr3_nt: TGCGCCAGCAGTTCCAGCGGGAGGGACAATGAGCAGTTCTTC
clone_size: -; v_call: TRBV28; d_call: TRBD2; j_call: TRBJ2-3; cdr3_aa: CASSFLAGGAHTQYF; cdr3_nt: TGTGCCAGCAGTTTTCTAGCGGGAGGGGCACATACGCAGTATTTT
clone_size: many; v_call: TRBV7-6; d_call: -; j_call: TRBJ2-5; cdr3_aa: CASSLSLGGQETQYF; cdr3_nt: TGTGCCAGCAGCTTATCTCTCGGGGGCCAAGAGACCCAGTACTTC
clone_size: many; v_call: TRBV6-2/TRBV6-3; d_call: TRBD2; j_call: TRBJ2-3; cdr3_aa: CASSYDIAGPSTDTQYF; cdr3_nt: TGTGCCAGCAGTTACGATATAGCGGGACCTAGCACAGATACGCAGTATTTT
clone_size: many; v_call: TRBV29-1; d_call: -; j_call: TRBJ2-1; cdr3_aa: CSGRGYNEQFF; cdr3_nt: TGCAGCGGCCGGGGTTACAATGAGCAGTTCTTC
clone_size: -; v_call: TRBV5-5; d_call: TRBD2; j_call: TRBJ2-1; cdr3_aa: CATGGREHSYNEQFF; cdr3_nt: TGTGCCACGGGGGGGCGGGAACATTCCTACAATGAGCAGTTCTTC
clone_size: -; v_call: TRBV20-1; d_call: TRBD1; j_call: TRBJ2-7; cdr3_aa: CSADRVPSSYEQYF; cdr3_nt: TGCAGTGCTGACAGGGTCCCTAGCTCCTACGAGCAGTACTTC
clone_size: few; v_call: TRBV6-1; d_call: TRBD2; j_call: TRBJ2-7; cdr3_aa: CASRIAGASYEQYF; cdr3_nt: TGTGCCAGCAGAATAGCGGGAGCCTCCTACGAGCAGTACTTC
clone_size: few; v_call: TRBV4-2; d_call: TRBD2; j_call: TRBJ2-1; cdr3_aa: CASSQEGPGTSGSSYNEQFF; cdr3_nt: TGTGCCAGCAGCCAAGAAGGTCCTGGAACTAGCGGGAGCTCCTACAATGAGCAGTTCTTC
clone_size: many; v_call: TRBV29-1; d_call: -; j_call: TRBJ2-1; cdr3_aa: CSVEGGARDNEQFF; cdr3_nt: TGCAGCGTTGAAGGGGGGGCGCGGGACAATGAGCAGTTCTTC
clone_size: -; v_call: TRBV15; d_call: -; j_call: TRBJ2-3; cdr3_aa: CATSREPGRTTDTQYF; cdr3_nt: TGTGCCACCAGCAGAGAACCGGGACGGACCACAGATACGCAGTATTTT
clone_size: many; v_call: TRBV7-9; d_call: -; j_call: TRBJ1-6; cdr3_aa: CASSGLAGSGDPITLHF; cdr3_nt: TGTGCCAGCAGCGGATTGGCGGGTAGTGGAGACCCCATCACCCTCCACTTT
clone_size: many; v_call: TRBV5-6; d_call: TRBD2; j_call: TRBJ2-7; cdr3_aa: CASSLLSLAGKNAYEQYF; cdr3_nt: TGTGCCAGCAGCTTGTTGTCGTTAGCGGGAAAAAACGCCTACGAGCAGTACTTC
clone_size: many; v_call: TRBV20-1; d_call: -; j_call: TRBJ2-7; cdr3_aa: CSAEAPGSDDEQYF; cdr3_nt: TGCAGTGCAGAAGCTCCGGGGTCGGACGACGAGCAGTACTTC
clone_size: many; v_call: TRBV27; d_call: TRBD2; j_call: TRBJ2-3; cdr3_aa: CASSIAGAGTDTQYF; cdr3_nt: TGTGCCAGCAGCATAGCGGGAGCTGGCACAGATACGCAGTATTTT
clone_size: many; v_call: TRBV9; d_call: TRBD1; j_call: TRBJ2-2; cdr3_aa: CASSEPHIHGTGGETGELFF; cdr3_nt: TGTGCCAGCAGCGAGCCCCATATTCACGGGACAGGGGGCGAGACCGGGGAGCTGTTTTTT
clone_size: many; v_call: TRBV7-6; d_call: TRBD2; j_call: TRBJ2-7; cdr3_aa: CASSLVEASGTYEQYF; cdr3_nt: TGTGCCAGCAGCTTAGTAGAGGCTAGCGGTACCTACGAGCAGTACTTC
clone_size: many; v_call: TRBV11-2; d_call: TRBD2; j_call: TRBJ2-3; cdr3_aa: CASSYLAGHSTDTQYF; cdr3_nt: TGTGCCAGCAGCTATCTAGCGGGCCATAGCACAGATACGCAGTATTTT
clone_size: many; v_call: TRBV7-9; d_call: -; j_call: TRBJ1-2; cdr3_aa: CASSLELLGYTF; cdr3_nt: TGTGCCAGCAGCTTAGAACTACTCGGCTACACCTTC
clone_size: many; v_call: TRBV6-2/TRBV6-3; d_call: TRBD1; j_call: TRBJ1-5; cdr3_aa: CASSQGQGGNQPQHF; cdr3_nt: TGTGCCAGCAGCCAAGGACAGGGGGGGAATCAGCCCCAGCATTTT
clone_size: few; v_call: TRBV21-1; d_call: -; j_call: TRBJ2-1; cdr3_aa: CASSKGPSGSPYNEQFF; cdr3_nt: TGTGCCAGCAGCAAAGGGCCTAGCGGGAGCCCCTACAATGAGCAGTTCTTC
clone_size: few; v_call: TRBV9; d_call: TRBD1; j_call: TRBJ2-5; cdr3_aa: CASSPRDRGGETQYF; cdr3_nt: TGTGCCAGCAGCCCTCGGGACAGGGGGGGAGAGACCCAGTACTTC
clone_size: few; v_call: TRBV11-3; d_call: TRBD2; j_call: TRBJ2-1; cdr3_aa: CASSSSRGTSGRNEQFF; cdr3_nt: TGTGCCAGCAGCTCCTCCCGGGGGACTAGCGGGAGAAATGAGCAGTTCTTC
clone_size: many; v_call: TRBV12-3/TRBV12-4; d_call: -; j_call: TRBJ1-1; cdr3_aa: CASSDPGVEAFF; cdr3_nt: TGTGCCAGCAGTGACCCCGGGGTGGAAGCTTTCTTT
clone_size: many; v_call: TRBV9; d_call: -; j_call: TRBJ2-1; cdr3_aa: CASSPGGGGYNEQFF; cdr3_nt: TGTGCCAGCAGCCCCGGGGGAGGGGGCTACAATGAGCAGTTCTTC
clone_size: many; v_call: TRBV4-3; d_call: -; j_call: TRBJ2-3; cdr3_aa: CASSQELGGIGADTQYF; cdr3_nt: TGCGCCAGCAGCCAAGAATTGGGCGGGATAGGCGCAGATACGCAGTATTTT
clone_size: -; v_call: TRBV6-2/TRBV6-3; d_call: TRBD2; j_call: TRBJ2-3; cdr3_aa: CASSWTSGFTDTQYF; cdr3_nt: TGTGCCAGCAGTTGGACTAGCGGATTCACAGATACGCAGTATTTT
clone_size: many; v_call: TRBV7-2; d_call: -; j_call: TRBJ1-6; cdr3_aa: CASSLPEVQSNSPLHF; cdr3_nt: TGTGCCAGCAGCTTACCCGAGGTCCAGTCTAATTCACCCCTCCACTTT
clone_size: many; v_call: TRBV6-2/TRBV6-3; d_call: -; j_call: TRBJ1-3; cdr3_aa: CASFDPSGNTIYF; cdr3_nt: TGTGCCAGCTTCGATCCCTCTGGAAACACCATATATTTT
clone_size: -; v_call: TRBV5-1; d_call: -; j_call: TRBJ2-5; cdr3_aa: CASSWNDRQETQYF; cdr3_nt: TGCGCCAGCAGCTGGAACGACCGCCAAGAGACCCAGTACTTC
clone_size: many; v_call: TRBV13; d_call: TRBD1; j_call: TRBJ1-3; cdr3_aa: CASSSTGNGNTIYF; cdr3_nt: TGTGCCAGCAGCTCGACAGGGAATGGAAACACCATATATTTT
clone_size: many; v_call: TRBV6-2/TRBV6-3; d_call: -; j_call: TRBJ2-7; cdr3_aa: CASSPPHGYEQYF; cdr3_nt: TGTGCCAGCAGCCCCCCCCATGGCTACGAGCAGTACTTC
clone_size: many; v_call: TRBV7-8; d_call: TRBD2; j_call: TRBJ2-5; cdr3_aa: CASSPESGREQETQYF; cdr3_nt: TGTGCCAGCAGCCCCGAAAGCGGGAGAGAACAAGAGACCCAGTACTTC
clone_size: many; v_call: TRBV29-1; d_call: -; j_call: TRBJ2-3; cdr3_aa: CSEGDLDTQYF; cdr3_nt: TGCAGCGAGGGTGATTTGGATACGCAGTATTTT
clone_size: -; v_call: TRBV4-3; d_call: TRBD1; j_call: TRBJ2-1; cdr3_aa: CASSQTGTGYEQFF; cdr3_nt: TGCGCCAGCAGCCAAACCGGGACAGGGTATGAGCAGTTCTTC
clone_size: many; v_call: TRBV7-6; d_call: TRBD2; j_call: TRBJ2-2; cdr3_aa: CASSLVAGPGELFF; cdr3_nt: TGTGCCAGCAGCTTAGTAGCGGGACCCGGGGAGCTGTTTTTT
clone_size: many; v_call: TRBV6-5; d_call: -; j_call: TRBJ2-5; cdr3_aa: CATDREGTQYF; cdr3_nt: TGTGCCACAGACAGGGAGGGGACCCAGTACTTC
clone_size: many; v_call: TRBV7-9; d_call: -; j_call: TRBJ2-5; cdr3_aa: CASSYGFRTDREETQYF; cdr3_nt: TGTGCCAGCAGCTACGGATTTAGGACAGACCGAGAAGAGACCCAGTACTTC
clone_size: -; v_call: TRBV20-1; d_call: -; j_call: TRBJ2-2; cdr3_aa: CSARVGGADTGELFF; cdr3_nt: TGCAGTGCTAGAGTAGGGGGAGCGGACACCGGGGAGCTGTTTTTT
clone_size: many; v_call: TRBV5-1; d_call: -; j_call: TRBJ2-5; cdr3_aa: CASRSPVTEGETQYF; cdr3_nt: TGCGCCAGCAGATCCCCCGTCACCGAGGGAGAGACCCAGTACTTC
clone_size: many; v_call: TRBV11-2; d_call: -; j_call: TRBJ2-3; cdr3_aa: CASSAGPTTDTQYF; cdr3_nt: TGTGCCAGCAGCGCCGGGCCTACTACAGATACGCAGTATTTT
clone_size: many; v_call: TRBV29-1; d_call: -; j_call: TRBJ2-7; cdr3_aa: CSVEGQGNEQYF; cdr3_nt: TGCAGCGTTGAGGGCCAGGGGAATGAGCAGTACTTC
clone_size: many; v_call: TRBV27; d_call: -; j_call: TRBJ2-7; cdr3_aa: CASSLSLDYSYEQYF; cdr3_nt: TGTGCCAGCAGTTTATCGCTAGACTACTCCTACGAGCAGTACTTC
clone_size: many; v_call: TRBV4-3; d_call: TRBD1; j_call: TRBJ2-7; cdr3_aa: CASSHPGGHEQYF; cdr3_nt: TGCGCCAGCAGCCATCCAGGGGGCCACGAGCAGTACTTC
clone_size: many; v_call: TRBV12-3/TRBV12-4; d_call: -; j_call: TRBJ2-7; cdr3_aa: CASSLGFGTYEQYF; cdr3_nt: TGTGCCAGCAGTTTAGGATTCGGGACCTACGAGCAGTACTTC
clone_size: many; v_call: TRBV6-5; d_call: -; j_call: TRBJ2-7; cdr3_aa: CASSYSIPSTGKGYEQYF; cdr3_nt: TGTGCCAGCAGTTACTCGATACCGTCGACGGGGAAAGGTTACGAGCAGTACTTC
clone_size: -; v_call: TRBV12-3/TRBV12-4; d_call: -; j_call: TRBJ2-1; cdr3_aa: CASSFNRHEQFF; cdr3_nt: TGTGCCAGCAGTTTTAATCGGCATGAGCAGTTCTTC
clone_size: many; v_call: TRBV10-1; d_call: TRBD2; j_call: TRBJ2-7; cdr3_aa: CASSESTSGSYEQYF; cdr3_nt: TGCGCCAGCAGTGAGTCCACTAGCGGGAGCTACGAGCAGTACTTC
clone_size: many; v_call: TRBV15; d_call: -; j_call: TRBJ2-2; cdr3_aa: CATSGLYTGELFF; cdr3_nt: TGTGCCACCAGCGGCCTTTACACCGGGGAGCTGTTTTTT
clone_size: many; v_call: TRBV11-2; d_call: TRBD2; j_call: TRBJ2-1; cdr3_aa: CASSSTSGSFSSYNEQFF; cdr3_nt: TGTGCCAGCAGCTCGACTAGCGGGAGCTTCAGCTCCTACAATGAGCAGTTCTTC
clone_size: many; v_call: TRBV29-1; d_call: TRBD2; j_call: TRBJ2-1; cdr3_aa: CSVVGSAREPYEQFF; cdr3_nt: TGCAGCGTTGTAGGATCGGCGCGGGAGCCCTATGAGCAGTTCTTC
clone_size: many; v_call: TRBV6-2/TRBV6-3; d_call: TRBD2; j_call: TRBJ2-1; cdr3_aa: CASSYSSLAGVYNEQFF; cdr3_nt: TGTGCCAGCAGTTACTCGAGTCTAGCGGGAGTATATAATGAGCAGTTCTTC
clone_size: many; v_call: TRBV5-6; d_call: TRBD2; j_call: TRBJ2-3; cdr3_aa: CASSLGGLVTDTQYF; cdr3_nt: TGTGCCAGCAGCTTGGGGGGACTAGTCACAGATACGCAGTATTTT